Each of the 18 T cell receptor beta chains below was sequenced from the same sample in a study of blood T cell repertoires in COVID-19. Data came from immunoSEQ multiplex PCR; TCRdb stores just in-frame clones and leaves some out. The table lists approximately 290,000 clones, about 80% of them singletons. Input material: peripheral blood. These receptors came from a person aged 65 to 85 with COVID-19, enrolled during active disease.

This chain uses TRBV27 with TRBJ1-2; tentative D call: TRBD1 (6 bases). Trimming cost V 1 base and J 4 bases, with 28 bases left between them. The CDR3 covers 20 residues. Germline CDR1 MNHEY, CDR2 SMNVEV (reference sequence). In DNA, the CDR3 is TGTGCCAGCAGTTTATTTGGACCACCGGACAGCCTACTACTTTTCTATGGCTACACCTTC. Translating gives CASSLFGPPDSLLLFYGYTF.

The chain joins TRBV6-1 to TRBJ2-6; D unresolved. Trimming cost V 4 bases and J 0 bases, with 10 bases left between them. Per the germline V gene, CDR1 is MNHNS and CDR2 is SASEGT. The CDR3 has 16 amino acids. DNA of the CDR3: TGTGCCAGCAGTGCCTCGAGCCGCTCTGGGGCCAACGTCCTGACTTTC. This codes for CASSASSRSGANVLTF.

The chain recombines TRBV28 with TRBJ2-7; TRBD1 aligns across 7 bases. Germline V gene sequence: CDR1 MDHEN, CDR2 SYDVKM. The CDR3 has 14 amino acids. V gave up 5 bases and J gave up 5 bases; unmatched junction bases: 9. The CDR3 sequence: CASSPGTASDEQYF. The CDR3 nucleotides read TGTGCCAGCAGTCCCGGGACAGCGTCCGACGAGCAGTACTTC.

The CDR3 coding sequence is TGTGCCAGCAGCTTAAGGACAGGGGGGGTAGAGACCCAGTACTTC. Protein sequence: CASSLRTGGVETQYF. The chain recombines TRBV9 with TRBJ2-5; 10 nucleotides line up with TRBD1. The CDR3 extends over 15 amino acids. J lost 4 bases, V lost 4 bases, and 7 bases had no gene match. Per the germline V gene, CDR1 is SGDLS and CDR2 is YYNGEE.

The chain combines TRBV19 with TRBJ2-1; TRBD1 matches at 8 bases. V shed 6 bases and J 4 bases; nucleotides not matched to a gene: 5. CDR3 length: 14 amino acids. In germline, CDR1 is LNHDA, CDR2 SQIVND (reference sequence). The CDR3 DNA is TGTGCCAGTAGGCGGACAGGGATTTACAATGAGCAGTTCTTC. Protein sequence: CASRRTGIYNEQFF.

This clone was picked up one time. This rearrangement joins TRBV6-4 to TRBJ1-1; D possibly corresponds to TRBD1 (5 bases). CDR1 and CDR2 (germline): MRHNA, SNTAGT. Trimming left V 8 bases short and J 0 bases short, with 16 bases between. The CDR3 loop spans 15 amino acids. CDR3 sequence: CASPGQGSMNTEAFF. The CDR3 nucleotides read TGTGCCAGCCCTGGCCAGGGCTCCATGAACACTGAAGCTTTCTTT.

V gene TRBV14 combines with J gene TRBJ2-2; 10 bases are shared with TRBD2. J gave up 6 bases and V 2 bases, and 3 bases lay outside the gene matches. The CDR3 consists of 15 residues. From germline, CDR1 is SGHDN and CDR2 FVKESK. CDR3 loop: CASSQLAGDAGELFF. CDR3 nucleotide sequence: TGTGCCAGCAGCCAACTAGCGGGAGACGCCGGGGAGCTGTTTTTT.

This clone was counted once. The chain joins TRBV19 to TRBJ2-3, with 12 bases that match TRBD2. J gave up 3 bases and V 11 bases, and 3 bases lay outside the gene matches. CDR1 is LNHDA and CDR2 is SQIVND in the germline V gene (reference sequence). CDR3 length: 13 residues. The CDR3 reads CASSGGVTDTQYF. DNA of the CDR3: TGTGCCTCTAGCGGGGGGGTAACAGATACGCAGTATTTT.

This clone was picked up a small number of times. The chain has TRBV3-1 (or the pseudogene TRBV3-2) and TRBJ1-3; D is unclear. The CDR3 extends over 15 amino acids. V was cut by 2 bases and J by 0 bases, with 8 bases left in between. Germline V gives CDR1 LGHDT, CDR2 YNNKEL (reference sequence). The CDR3 spells CASSQTRGSGNTIYF. DNA of the CDR3: TGTGCCAGCAGCCAAACCCGAGGCTCTGGAAACACCATATATTTT.

To note about this clone: Mismatch with germline at one junction end may stem from a read error. V is TRBV5-1 and J is TRBJ2-2, with D perhaps matching TRBD1 (5 bases). The germline V gene has CDR1 SGHRS and CDR2 YFSETQ. The CDR3 extends over 15 amino acids. The CDR3 DNA is TGCGCCAGCAGATTGGGTCAGGGGAACACCGGGGAGCTGTTTTTT. Its translation: CASRLGQGNTGELFF.

The V gene is TRBV5-1, the J gene TRBJ1-5, with TRBD1 matching 7 bases. Losses at the gene ends were 4 bases for V and 3 bases for J; bases not matched to a gene: 4. The CDR3 is 14 residues long. CDR1 SGHRS and CDR2 YFSETQ come from the germline V gene. The CDR3: CASSPDRNNQPQHF. Written as DNA, the CDR3 is TGCGCCAGCAGCCCGGACAGGAACAATCAGCCCCAGCATTTT.

This rearrangement joins TRBV10-1 to TRBJ2-7; TRBD2 aligns across 8 bases. The V gene end was trimmed by 7 bases and the J gene end by 2 bases; junction bases not matched to a gene: 7. CDR1 WNHNN and CDR2 SYGVQD come from the germline V gene (reference sequence). The CDR3 spans 14 residues. The CDR3 loop reads CASTISGKPYEQYF. The DNA of the CDR3 is TGCGCCAGCACCATTAGCGGGAAGCCCTACGAGCAGTACTTC.

This chain uses TRBV4-3 with TRBJ2-2, with no clear D. The CDR3 length is 16 residues. Germline values: CDR1 LGHNA, CDR2 YSLEER. Trimming left V 0 bases short and J 6 bases short, with 14 bases between. The CDR3 loop reads CASSQDRREFAGELFF. DNA of the CDR3: TGCGCCAGCAGCCAAGATCGTCGCGAGTTCGCCGGGGAGCTGTTTTTT.

This chain links TRBV7-9 with TRBJ1-4, with D unresolved. The CDR3 length is 15 residues. CDR1 is SEHNR and CDR2 is FQNEAQ in the germline V gene (reference sequence). V dropped 4 bases and J dropped 3 bases, with 12 bases sitting between them. This chain's CDR3 is CASSSYPQANEKLFF. In nucleotides, the CDR3 is TGTGCCAGCAGCTCTTACCCCCAGGCTAATGAAAAACTGTTTTTT.

V and J are TRBV6-1 and TRBJ2-1, with D possibly being TRBD1 (5 bases). Germline-derived CDR1 and CDR2 are MNHNS and SASEGT. The CDR3 sequence is 19 residues long. V lost 1 base and J lost 4, with 23 bases in between. In nucleotides, the CDR3 is TGTGCCAGCAGTGAAGGCCAGGGTAGAGTCCCTTCTATTTACAATGAGCAGTTCTTC. It translates to CASSEGQGRVPSIYNEQFF.

This clone showed up just a few times. The chain is built from TRBV28 and TRBJ2-3; TRBD2 matches 13 bases. After removal of 4 bases from V and 2 bases from J, the junction contained 6 bases not matched to a gene. The CDR3 totals 17 residues. Looked up from germline, CDR1 is MDHEN and CDR2 is SYDVKM. The CDR3: CASSYPTSGGHTDTQYF. The CDR3, as DNA: TGTGCCAGCAGTTACCCGACTAGCGGGGGGCACACAGATACGCAGTATTTT.

V gene TRBV25-1 combines with J gene TRBJ1-2, with 7 bases lining up with TRBD1. The CDR3 is 17 amino acids. Germline-derived CDR1 and CDR2 are MGHDK and SYGVNS. J was trimmed by 2 bases and V by 1 base; bases with no gene match: 10. The chain's CDR3 is CASSEWDSASYNYGYTF. CDR3 sequence (DNA): TGTGCCAGCAGTGAATGGGACAGTGCCTCATACAACTATGGCTACACCTTC.

The V and J genes are TRBV5-8 and TRBJ1-1; D not resolved. Trimming removed 4 bases at V and 6 bases at J, with 10 bases between. The CDR3 runs to 12 residues. CDR1 SGHTS and CDR2 YDEGEE come from the germline V gene. CDR3 protein: CASSRVAPEAFF. For the CDR3, the DNA is TGTGCCAGCAGCCGTGTGGCCCCTGAAGCTTTCTTT.